One and the same sample provided the 20 T cell receptor beta chains below, sequenced in a study of CD8 T cells in Susac syndrome. Random hexamers primed reverse transcription of about 0.45 to 1 ug RNA. TCRdb processed the immunoSEQ multiplex PCR reads anew with MiXCR; each CDR3 protein has one entry. The table includes a few hundred thousand distinct CDR3 sequences, almost 85% detected once. Material for sequencing was CD8+ T cells from PBMCs. The receptors were gathered from a human donor with multiple sclerosis.

V and J are TRBV24-1 and TRBJ2-5, with D possibly being TRBD2 (5 bases). This CDR3 has 16 amino acids. The ends were cut back, 1 base at V and 2 bases at J, with 13 bases in the middle. CDR1 is KGHDR and CDR2 is SFDVKD in the germline V gene. The CDR3 sequence: CATSDFGIGVQETQYF. The CDR3 bases are TGTGCCACCAGTGATTTCGGTATCGGGGTACAAGAGACCCAGTACTTC.

This sequence joins TRBV10-3 and TRBJ2-7, with TRBD1 matching over 8 bases. This CDR3 has 16 amino acids. The germline V gene has CDR1 ENHRY and CDR2 SYGVKD. J was trimmed by 6 bases and V by 0 bases; bases with no gene match: 10. CDR3 in DNA: TGTGCCATCAGTGAGTCCAGGACAGGGAGGACCCGCGAGCAGTACTTC. Protein product: CAISESRTGRTREQYF.

This clonotype appeared a single time. This chain connects TRBV9 to TRBJ1-3; tentatively, D is TRBD1 (6 bases). This CDR3 contains 15 residues. The germline gives CDR1 SGDLS, CDR2 YYNGEE. The ends were cut back, 4 bases at V and 5 bases at J, with 16 bases in the middle. CDR3 nucleotide sequence: TGTGCCAGCAGCCCTACAGGGTTTTTGAGAAACACCATATATTTT. Its protein is CASSPTGFLRNTIYF. Together with reference TRBV9 and TRBJ1-3, the CDR3 gives the full variable domain: DSGVTQTPKHLITATGQRVTLRCSPRSGDLSVYWYQQSLDQGLQFLIQYYNGEERAKGNILERFSAQQFPDLHSELNLSSLELGDSALYFCASSPTGFLRNTIYFGEGSWLTVV.

CDR3 sequence reads: CASSSHREPKNIQYF. CDR3 in DNA: TGTGCCAGCAGCTCTCACAGGGAACCCAAAAACATTCAGTACTTC. This chain uses TRBV7-9 with TRBJ2-4, with a tentative D call TRBD1 (6 bases). CDR3 length equals 15 residues. V was trimmed by 4 bases and J by 2 bases, leaving 12 bases between them. Germline CDR1 and CDR2: SEHNR and FQNEAQ (reference sequence).

V gene TRBV9 combines with J gene TRBJ2-5, with TRBD2 identical over 11 bases. CDR3 length equals 15 residues. The junction had 2 bases not matched to a gene; V was cut back by 0 bases and J by 4 bases. From germline, CDR1 is SGDLS and CDR2 YYNGEE. The CDR3 here is CASSVDLAGGETQYF. Written as DNA, the CDR3 is TGTGCCAGCAGCGTAGATCTAGCGGGAGGAGAGACCCAGTACTTC.

This chain joins TRBV6-5 and TRBJ1-1; 8 bases agree with TRBD1. The CDR3 runs 13 residues. CDR1 is MNHEY, CDR2 SVGAGI, per germline. J lost 7 bases, V lost 2 bases, and 3 bases had no gene match. The CDR3 reads CASSYRDRSEAFF. The CDR3 nucleotides are TGTGCCAGCAGTTACCGGGACAGGAGTGAAGCTTTCTTT.

This chain joins TRBV30 and TRBJ1-1; the D gene is possibly TRBD1 (5 bases). Trimming stripped 5 bases from V and 4 bases from J, with 17 bases between. The CDR3 sequence is 14 residues long. Germline CDR1 and CDR2: GTSNPN and SVGIG (reference sequence). In DNA, the CDR3 is TGTGCCTGGGTCTCCGGGGGGGTGCCCACTGAAGCTTTCTTT. Amino acids: CAWVSGGVPTEAFF.

This rearrangement joins TRBV28 to TRBJ2-7; 13 bases are shared with TRBD2. The germline V gene has CDR1 MDHEN and CDR2 SYDVKM. CDR3 length equals 13 residues. The V gene end was trimmed by 4 bases and the J gene end by 9 bases; junction bases not matched to a gene: 3. The CDR3 region is CASSSGLAGVQYF. CDR3 DNA sequence: TGTGCCAGCAGTTCAGGACTAGCGGGAGTGCAGTACTTC.

The chain couples TRBV2 to TRBJ1-2; D possibly corresponds to TRBD1 (6 bases). The germline CDR1 and CDR2 sequences are SNHLY and FYNNEI. With 2 bases removed from V and 3 bases from J, the gap between germline ends came to 13 bases. The CDR3 consists of 15 residues. The CDR3 region is CASSESDEGDYGYTF. DNA for the CDR3: TGTGCCAGCAGTGAATCCGACGAGGGGGACTATGGCTACACCTTC.

V gene TRBV4-3 combines with J gene TRBJ2-5; 9 nucleotides agree with TRBD1. The trim removed 1 base at V and 5 bases at J, leaving 2 bases unmatched. The length of the CDR3 is 14 residues. Looked up from germline, CDR1 is LGHNA and CDR2 is YSLEER. The CDR3 loop is CASSQAGQGETQYF. CDR3 DNA: TGCGCCAGCAGCCAAGCCGGACAGGGGGAGACCCAGTACTTC.

The chain combines TRBV19 with TRBJ2-1; TRBD2 aligns across 12 bases. The V and J ends lost 5 bases and 5 bases, in that order; junction bases with no gene match: 7. This CDR3 has 16 residues. Germline V gene sequence: CDR1 LNHDA, CDR2 SQIVND (reference sequence). The CDR3 protein is CASSERTSGNDNEQFF. CDR3 in DNA: TGTGCCAGTAGTGAACGGACTAGCGGGAATGACAATGAGCAGTTCTTC.

The chain recombines TRBV28 with TRBJ2-1, with 8 nucleotides matching TRBD1. The CDR3 runs to 15 residues. V shed 3 bases and J 3 bases; nucleotides not matched to a gene: 4. Germline CDR1 MDHEN, CDR2 SYDVKM. The CDR3 DNA reads as TGTGCCAGCAGTTTCTTAACAGGGGGCTACAATGAGCAGTTCTTC. Translating gives CASSFLTGGYNEQFF.

This chain connects TRBV30 to TRBJ1-5, with unresolved D. The CDR3 has 15 amino acids. Germline V CDR1 and CDR2: GTSNPN, SVGIG (reference sequence). V shed 1 base and J shed 3 bases, with 13 bases lying between them. CDR3 loop: CAWSAAITDNQPQHF. The CDR3 bases are TGTGCCTGGAGTGCCGCGATTACAGACAATCAGCCCCAGCATTTT.

The gene calls are TRBV10-3 and TRBJ2-1; possible D gene TRBD2, 6 bases. CDR1 is ENHRY, CDR2 SYGVKD, per germline. The length of the CDR3 is 15 residues. V was clipped by 11 bases and J by 5 bases, with 22 bases between them. The CDR3 sequence is CASETGTGDHNEQFF. The CDR3 DNA sequence: TGTGCCTCAGAGACCGGGACTGGGGACCACAATGAGCAGTTCTTC.

The V gene is TRBV27, the J gene TRBJ2-1; D is unresolved. V was pared by 3 bases and J by 8 bases, with 20 bases between. The CDR3 covers 16 residues. Germline CDR1 reads MNHEY; CDR2 reads SMNVEV (reference sequence). For the CDR3, the DNA is TGTGCCAGCAGTTTGTTAGGGTTTGCTCGGGTTGATGAGCAGTTCTTC. It yields the protein CASSLLGFARVDEQFF.

The chain couples TRBV24-1 to TRBJ2-7; tentatively, D is TRBD2 (6 bases). Looked up from germline, CDR1 is KGHDR and CDR2 is SFDVKD. This CDR3 spans 13 amino acids. V was shortened by 3 bases and J by 3 bases, with 8 bases between the two germline ends. The CDR3 reads CATSDGGFYEQYF. For the CDR3, the DNA is TGTGCCACCAGTGATGGGGGGTTCTACGAGCAGTACTTC.

V is TRBV6-5 and J is TRBJ1-2; no firm D call. Looked up from germline, CDR1 is MNHEY and CDR2 is SVGAGI. Trimming shortened V by 2 bases and J by 5 bases, and 12 bases separated the two germline ends. This CDR3 has 14 amino acids. The CDR3 coding sequence is TGTGCCAGCAGTTACGTAAGCGGAGAATATGGCTACACCTTC. Residues: CASSYVSGEYGYTF.

The V gene is TRBV20-1, the J gene TRBJ2-1; TRBD2 agrees at 9 bases. The CDR3 is 17 amino acids. The V and J ends lost 4 bases and 0 bases, in that order; junction bases with no gene match: 10. CDR1 DFQATT and CDR2 SNEGSKA come from the germline V gene (reference sequence). CDR3 region: CSATPGLATPSYNEQFF. The DNA for the CDR3 is TGCAGTGCTACCCCCGGACTAGCGACCCCCTCCTACAATGAGCAGTTCTTC.

The chain links TRBV27 to TRBJ2-1; no reliable D call. CDR1 is MNHEY, CDR2 SMNVEV, per germline (reference sequence). The CDR3 is made up of 13 amino acids. V shed 3 bases and J shed 7 bases, with 10 bases lying between them. The CDR3 sequence is CASSFGDWNEQFF. The CDR3 DNA sequence: TGTGCCAGCAGTTTCGGCGACTGGAATGAGCAGTTCTTC.

The chain employs TRBV4-3 and TRBJ1-2; weak D call: TRBD1 (6 bases). The CDR3 covers 16 residues. Trimming pared 0 bases from V and 4 bases from J, leaving 15 bases between. Germline lookup yields CDR1 LGHNA and CDR2 YSLEER. The CDR3: CASSQDLGQIFYGYTF. In DNA, the CDR3 is TGCGCCAGCAGCCAAGATCTCGGACAGATTTTCTATGGCTACACCTTC.